This T cell receptor beta chain was sequenced in a study of T-cell memory formation after mild COVID-19 (dated by TCRdb to about 2021). In terms of the full investigation: TCR sequence clusters from the two donors were largely donor specific. The cohort comprised two young, previously healthy adult volunteers, one female and one male. T-cell clones expanding and contracting after mild COVID-19 in two donors were tracked by longitudinal TCRalpha and TCRbeta repertoire sequencing.

TCRdb names Illumina NovaSeq 6000 as the instrument used. TCRalpha and TCRbeta cDNA libraries were constructed by 5'RACE with constant-segment primers, with sample barcodes and unique molecular identifiers being introduced. RNA was extracted from every sample with Trizol reagent. The libraries were amplified in two PCR steps, and the second step added a second sample barcode and Illumina TruSeq adapters. Sequencing of the libraries was done on an Illumina NovaSeq, producing 2 x 150 bp paired-end reads. The paper's processing steps were these. With migec v1.2.7, reads were demultiplexed and then collapsed into UMI-guided consensus sequences. Using mixcr v2.1.11, UMI consensuses were aligned to TRA and TRB V and J templates and then assembled into clonotypes. Clonotypes were classified as expanded or contracted when called significant by both edgeR and NoisET, with noise models trained on biological replicates. For edgeR calls, the thresholds were a false discovery rate-adjusted p below 0.01 and a log2 fold-change of 1. As an exploratory analysis of dynamics, max-normalized trajectories of the 1000 most abundant clonotypes were examined by PCA with hierarchical clustering. The CD4 or CD8 phenotype of responding clones was assigned using the separately sequenced CD4+ and CD8+ repertoires. TCRdb applied fastp at Q25 and MiXCR to the public reads, then kept only in-frame beta chains. Every distinct CDR3 protein forms one entry, paired with its most common genes and DNA. These V and J calls originate from TCRdb's pipeline instead of the authors' own analysis. For this sample the table gives under 300,000 distinct CDR3 sequences, of which about a sixth were detected only once. The biggest ten clones account for roughly 3.6% of the sample.

In the case of this clonotype: What this receptor recognizes is not known. Base quality data are lacking; no much larger clone is found one base away.

The junction shows trimming of 7 bases on V and 9 bases on J, and the gene matches do not reach 14 bases of it. Based on the germline V gene (reference sequence), the CDR1 and CDR2 sequences are DFQATT and SNEGSKA. The CDR3 contains 13 residues, cysteine and phenylalanine counted. The retained sequence is limited to the CDR3, 39 bases, with the frame set at the first base. Ficoll-Paque density gradient centrifugation was the method used to isolate PBMCs. Beyond this particular receptor, the publication reports: The second-wave clones that peaked on day 37 were not confirmed to be SARS-CoV-2 specific. Some responding clones were found in pre-infection memory, which suggests that pre-existing cross-reactive memory T cells took part in the SARS-CoV-2 response. From day 15 to 85, contracting clones showed balanced CD4/CD8 phenotypes, whereas a second wave of clones that expanded from day 15 to 37 leaned towards CD4+. Contracting CD4+ clones turned up mainly in the CM and EM memory subsets, whereas EMRA was where CD8+ clones were enriched. Only a couple of mild cases were covered by the study, and larger cohorts that include severe cases with pre-infection samples were considered necessary.

Material for sequencing was PBMCs or a T cell subset sorted from them (not recorded which). The chain is encoded by TRBV20-1 joined to TRBJ2-5, with 7 central nucleotides matching TRBD2. This clonotype was obtained from a man between 18 and 29 years old who had mild COVID-19 (a few samples of this study predate the infection). The sample titles of this study are shuffled in the database, so cell type and time point are left out; the donor was told from shared clones. CDR3 protein: CSGGGRDSFPQYF. The DNA is as follows: TGCAGTGGGGGGGGAAGAGATAGCTTCCCCCAGTACTTC.